The 2 T cell receptor beta chains reported below all come from one sample, sequenced in a study of T cells after yellow fever vaccination. From the 5' RACE reads, TCRdb called clonotypes with MiXCR, one entry per CDR3 protein. The repertoire holds about 330,000 distinct CDR3 sequences, with roughly 6.8% as singletons. This sample comprised PBMCs, obtained about 41 days after the first yellow fever vaccination. All receptors come from a man between 18 and 29 years old who received the YFV17D yellow fever vaccine.

Comments on this clonotype: At one end, the junction sequence differs from germline, possibly due to a read error. The genes are TRBV7-9 and TRBJ2-1; 13 nucleotides line up with TRBD2. This CDR3 is built from 17 residues. Germline CDR1 SEHNR, CDR2 FQNEAQ (reference sequence). CDR3 in amino acids: CASSTTRGLAGRVVSLF. CDR3 coding DNA: TGTGCCAGCAGCACAACACGGGGACTAGCGGGGCGTGTAGTTAGTCTCTTC.

Only a few counts were recorded for this clonotype. The genes are TRBV3-1 and TRBJ2-7; 12 nucleotides align to TRBD2. Germline CDR1 and CDR2: LGHDT and YNNKEL (reference sequence). J was trimmed by 4 bases and V by 10 bases; bases with no gene match: 17. The CDR3 extends over 17 amino acids. The CDR3 protein is CATSPEGFGLAGYEQYF. CDR3 coding DNA: TGTGCCACCTCCCCAGAGGGTTTTGGACTAGCGGGATACGAGCAGTACTTC.